These 6 T cell receptor beta chains share one sample of origin, sequenced in a study of Graves' ophthalmopathy and Graves' hyperthyroidism. Amplified TCR beta CDR3 regions were obtained using RNA transcripts as template. After a first-round RT-PCR with HTBI primers, a second-round multiplex PCR was run. TCRdb used MiXCR to reprocess the multiplex PCR reads, holding one entry per CDR3 protein. The table records about 180,000 distinct CDR3 sequences, approximately 38% of them present only once. What was sequenced was peripheral blood. These receptors all come from a middle-aged woman with Graves' ophthalmopathy.

This rearrangement joins TRBV12-3 or TRBV12-4 to TRBJ1-2, with 9 bases that match TRBD1. This CDR3 comprises 14 residues. J lost 6 bases, V lost 5 bases, and 7 bases had no gene match. For the CDR3, the DNA is TGTGCCAGCAGTCCGACAGGGGGTGGGCATGGCTACACCTTC. Its translation is CASSPTGGGHGYTF.

In this sample, this clonotype turned up many times. The V call is TRBV11-1, the J call TRBJ2-7; 9 bases map to TRBD1. Germline assignment: CDR1 SGHAT and CDR2 FQDESV (reference sequence). The CDR3 sequence is 16 residues long. V shed 2 bases, J shed 3 bases, and the junction held 8 bases outside the gene matches. CDR3 nucleotides: TGTGCCAGCAGCTTAACTAGGACAGGGGATTTCTACGAGCAGTACTTC. It is translated as CASSLTRTGDFYEQYF.

The V call is TRBV4-3, the J call TRBJ2-7; D gene unclear. Per the germline V gene, CDR1 is LGHNA and CDR2 is YSLEER. V was pared by 4 bases and J by 2 bases, with 21 bases between. The length of the CDR3 is 17 residues. DNA of the CDR3: TGCGCCAGCAGCCTATACTTTTCGGCGGACGGAGCCTACGAGCAGTACTTC. It encodes CASSLYFSADGAYEQYF.

The gene calls are TRBV6-1 and TRBJ1-1, with TRBD1 identical over 11 bases. J gave up 10 bases and V 11 bases, and 6 bases lay outside the gene matches. Germline CDR1 MNHNS, CDR2 SASEGT. CDR3 length: 11 residues. The CDR3 bases are TGTGCCGAAGGGACAGGGGGGGCAGCTTTCTTT. As protein: CAEGTGGAAFF.

A single count supports this clonotype. The chain uses TRBV11-2 and TRBJ2-7, with 11 bases lining up with TRBD1. The CDR3 is made up of 18 amino acids. In germline, CDR1 is SGHAT, CDR2 FQNNGV. Trimming removed 4 bases from V and 2 bases from J; junction bases left unmatched: 13. CDR3 nucleotides: TGTGCCAGCAGCTCCCGGACAGGGGGCGATGGGAGCGCCTACGAGCAGTACTTC. Its protein is CASSSRTGGDGSAYEQYF.

This clonotype has a count of ten or more. The chain uses TRBV30 and TRBJ1-1; perhaps TRBD1 as D (6 bases). This CDR3 spans 12 amino acids. Deletions cut 3 bases from V and 8 bases from J, with 13 bases between. Germline assignment: CDR1 GTSNPN and CDR2 SVGIG (reference sequence). The CDR3 protein is CAWRVTGTEAFF. DNA of the CDR3: TGTGCCTGGAGGGTAACCGGGACAGAAGCTTTCTTT.